This is a list of T cell receptor beta chains from one sample in a study of OX40 agonist ivuxolimab in advanced cancers. Assay: immunoSEQ multiplex PCR; the TCRdb copy retains only in-frame clones and omits some. This repertoire shows over 80,000 clones, roughly nine tenths found once; its top ten account for 0.95% to 1.3%. The sequences come from CD4+ or CD8+ T cells sorted from blood, collected in a trial of the OX40 agonist ivuxolimab. The receptors here all came from an adult with an advanced solid tumor such as melanoma, head and neck, liver or kidney cancer. Each CDR3 is given with its conserved first and last residue. Fields, in order: D gene, CDR3 length, V gene, CDR3 protein. A D gene is named only where the DNA matches it firmly.

-,17,TRBV11-1,CASSPDRSTSGGNEQFF
-,14,TRBV10-1,CASSDGGTKNIQYF
-,13,TRBV19,CASSRQGGYEQYF
-,16,TRBV5-6,CASSLDTGASYNEQFF
TRBD2,16,TRBV7-2,CASSSPGTSGSNEQFF
TRBD2,16,TRBV5-1,CASSRISGGPNNEQFF
-,13,TRBV28,CATRVGGNEKLFF
-,15,TRBV2,CASSEMGGNTGELFF
-,15,TRBV5-4,CASSSGGLYQETQYF
-,9,TRBV20-1,CSAPQGYTF
TRBD1,15,TRBV30,CAWSTGQGMNTEAFF
TRBD2,17,TRBV7-2,CASSLSLGLGSADTQYF
TRBD1,16,TRBV28,CASSFPPGQGSYEQYF
TRBD2,16,TRBV27,CASSPEGLAGVYEQYF
-,14,TRBV5-1,CASSLRTPQETQYF
-,15,TRBV6-5,CASSYSFGGSYEQYF
-,14,TRBV25-1,CASTGFGLFKTQYF
TRBD2,12,TRBV28,CATHAGERTQYF
-,16,TRBV6-5,CASSSMTGSSGNTIYF
-,16,TRBV28,CASTFRGHANTGELFF
TRBD1,13,TRBV6-6,CASRKGQGGGYTF
-,14,TRBV6-1,CASSEARTGGGYTF
TRBD1,13,TRBV5-1,CASSLEGTGEAFF
-,13,TRBV28,CASSTGSTDTQYF
-,15,TRBV30,CAWTLGGSSYNEQFF
TRBD1,15,TRBV7-2,CASSRGQRRTDTQYF
-,13,TRBV2,CASSEQIGEKLFF
-,18,TRBV7-2,CASSLLPSGGVKENEQFF
-,13,TRBV7-3,CASSRTSLETQYF
-,13,TRBV5-1,CASRFSSSEKLFF
TRBD2,16,TRBV23-1,CASTLLRERNTGELFF
-,14,TRBV2,CASYGVPSYNEQFF
TRBD1,13,TRBV7-2,CASSSTGGFEQYF